This entry concerns a single T cell receptor beta chain. No antigen is known for it. The data belong to a study of shared clonotypes between healthy human individuals. Study outcomes and limitations: An effect of sequencing depth on clonotype sharing among donors was expected. Clonotypes which were not shared had lower generation probabilities than clonotypes that all four donors shared.

The CDR3 extends over 18 amino acids. TCRdb's table, derived via immunoSEQ multiplex PCR, lists solely in-frame clones and lacks some. The sample lists 2,500,000 or so clones; roughly 92% were seen once. The sample consisted of naive CD4+ T cells sorted from blood. The subset was: CD45RA+ positively selected. The receptor was derived from a man between 18 and 29 years old in good health. This chain connects TRBV21-1 to TRBJ1-6; TRBD1 is the table's D call and was not checked against the DNA. TRBV21-1 represents a pseudogene. Written as DNA, the CDR3 is TGTGCCAGCAGCAAAGTCGGAGATAGGGGGTTCAATAATTCACCCCTCCACTTT. Protein sequence: CASSKVGDRGFNNSPLHF.